The present entry profiles one TCR beta chain with its context. The table came from immunoSEQ multiplex PCR; TCRdb's copy has only in-frame clones and leaves some out. The table has roughly 42,000 clones, approximately 91% seen once. The data are from a study of T cell changes during pregnancy in multiple sclerosis. CDR1 SGDLS and CDR2 YYNGEE come from the germline V gene. The V and J ends lost 4 bases and 0 bases respectively, with 13 bases between them. There are 15 residues in the CDR3. The clonotype was recovered from a female donor with multiple sclerosis, enrolled in a pregnancy study. This sample comprised CD4+ T cells from peripheral blood mononuclear cells, obtained before pregnancy. The chain carries TRBV9 and TRBJ1-2; D might be TRBD1 (6 bases). The CDR3 bases are TGTGCCAGCAGCCCACGACAGGACTCTAACTATGGCTACACCTTC. Protein sequence: CASSPRQDSNYGYTF.